This TCR beta chain was sequenced during a study of long-term antiretroviral therapy in people with HIV. Findings and caveats of the study: HIV repertoires had narrower CDR3 length ranges than controls. Clones expanded before ART dominated the repertoire at all time points.

The run of the v3.0 immunoSEQ assay was at survey level. In sequencing, 40,000-50,000 T-cell genomes per sample were targeted. Repertoires were generated with immunoSEQ multiplex PCR, while TCRdb's copy carries only in-frame clones and drops some. Among approximately 33,000 clones listed, 80% to 90% were seen once. United States facilities provided treatment to all participants with HIV. About this clone itself: Its antigen remains unidentified.

Unmatched junction bases numbered 8, after V lost 5 bases and J lost 5 bases. Germline V lookup: CDR1 MNHEY, CDR2 SMNVEV (reference sequence). CDR3 length equals 15 residues. This rearrangement joins TRBV27 to TRBJ1-2, with 10 bases that match TRBD1. The receptor's source is a young man with HIV. Sequenced here: unsorted PBMCs, sampled 0.8 years before starting antiretroviral therapy. The CDR3: CASSERTGGPYGYTF. In DNA form, the CDR3 reads TGTGCCAGCAGTGAACGGACAGGGGGACCGTATGGCTACACCTTC.